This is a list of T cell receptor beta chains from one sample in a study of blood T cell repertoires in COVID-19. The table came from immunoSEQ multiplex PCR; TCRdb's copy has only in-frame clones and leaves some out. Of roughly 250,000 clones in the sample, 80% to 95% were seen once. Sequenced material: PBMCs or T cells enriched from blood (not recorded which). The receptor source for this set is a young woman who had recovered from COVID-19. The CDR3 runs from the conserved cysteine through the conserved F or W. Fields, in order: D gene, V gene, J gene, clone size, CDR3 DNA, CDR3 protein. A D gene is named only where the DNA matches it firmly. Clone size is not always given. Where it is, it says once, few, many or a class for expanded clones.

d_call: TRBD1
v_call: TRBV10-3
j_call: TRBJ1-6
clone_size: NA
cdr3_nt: TGTGCCATCAGTGAGTTTGTTGGGACAGGGGATTCACCCCTCCACTTT
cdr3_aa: CAISEFVGTGDSPLHF

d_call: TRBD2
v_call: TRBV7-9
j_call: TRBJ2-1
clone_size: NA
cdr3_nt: TGTGCCAGCAGCGAGGGGACTAGCGGGAGCCATGAGCAGTTCTTC
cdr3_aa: CASSEGTSGSHEQFF

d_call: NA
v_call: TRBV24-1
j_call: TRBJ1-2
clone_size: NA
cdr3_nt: TGTGCCACCAGTGCCCCTGAGGGGGAAGGACTCTATGGCTACACCTTC
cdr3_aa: CATSAPEGEGLYGYTF

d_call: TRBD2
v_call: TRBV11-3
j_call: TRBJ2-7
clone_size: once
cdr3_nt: TGTGCCAGCAGCTGGCTAGCGGGGGGCAGGGCCGGCTACGAGCAGTACTTC
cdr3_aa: CASSWLAGGRAGYEQYF

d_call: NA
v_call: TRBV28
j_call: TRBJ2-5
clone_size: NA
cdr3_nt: TGTGCCAGCAGTCCACAGGGAAACCAAGAGACCCAGTACTTC
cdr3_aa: CASSPQGNQETQYF

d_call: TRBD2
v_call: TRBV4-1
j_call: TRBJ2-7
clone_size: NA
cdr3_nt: TGCGCCAGCAGCCAACTTAGCGGGAGCTACCACGAGCAGTACTTC
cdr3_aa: CASSQLSGSYHEQYF

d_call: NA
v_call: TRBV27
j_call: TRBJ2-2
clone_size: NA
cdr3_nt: TGTGCCAGCAGTTTAAAAGGAGCCGGGGAGCTGTTTTTT
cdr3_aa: CASSLKGAGELFF

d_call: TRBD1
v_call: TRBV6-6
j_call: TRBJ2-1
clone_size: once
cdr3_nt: TGTGCCAGCAGTAGTCACGGGACAGGGGTTCACAATGAGCAGTTCTTC
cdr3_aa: CASSSHGTGVHNEQFF

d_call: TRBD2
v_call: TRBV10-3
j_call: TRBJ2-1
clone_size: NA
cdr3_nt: TGTGCCATCAGTTGGGGGCGGGGGGACTACAATGAGCAGTTCTTC
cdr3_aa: CAISWGRGDYNEQFF

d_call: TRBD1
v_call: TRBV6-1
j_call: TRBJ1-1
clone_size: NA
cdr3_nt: TGTGCCAGCAGTGAAGTAGTCAGGGACAGAGCTTTCTTT
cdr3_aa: CASSEVVRDRAFF

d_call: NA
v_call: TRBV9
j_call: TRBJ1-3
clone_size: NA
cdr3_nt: TGTGCCAGCTCCCGGGACACCGCCTCTGGAAACACCATATATTTT
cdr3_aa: CASSRDTASGNTIYF

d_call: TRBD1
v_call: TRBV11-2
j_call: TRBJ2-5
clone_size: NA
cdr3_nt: TGTGCCAGCAGCTTAGGCGGACAGGGGGCGCGACAAGAGACCCAGTACTTC
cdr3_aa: CASSLGGQGARQETQYF

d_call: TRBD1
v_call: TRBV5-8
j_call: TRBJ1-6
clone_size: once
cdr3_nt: TGTGCCAGCAGCTATGGACAGGGAAATTCACCCCTCCACTTT
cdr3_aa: CASSYGQGNSPLHF

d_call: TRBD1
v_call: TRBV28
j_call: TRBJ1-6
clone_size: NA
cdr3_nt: TGTGCCAGCAGTTTGTTACAGGGGTGGTTTTGGTCACCCCTCCACTTT
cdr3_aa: CASSLLQGWFWSPLHF

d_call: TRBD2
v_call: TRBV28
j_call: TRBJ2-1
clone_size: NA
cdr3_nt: TGTGCCAGCATCTCCCCCCCCGGGACTAGCGGATACAATGAGCAGTTCTTC
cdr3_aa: CASISPPGTSGYNEQFF

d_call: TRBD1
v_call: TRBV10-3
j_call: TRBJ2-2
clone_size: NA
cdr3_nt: TGTGCCATCAGTGAAGACAGGGGGCGGACCGGGGAGCTGTTTTTT
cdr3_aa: CAISEDRGRTGELFF

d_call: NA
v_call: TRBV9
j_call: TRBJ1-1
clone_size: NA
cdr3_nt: TGTGCCAGCAGCGTGGGCGTGGGCACTGAAGCTTTCTTT
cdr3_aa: CASSVGVGTEAFF